Sequencing of this T cell receptor (beta chain) was carried out in a study of CD8 T cells in Susac syndrome (dated by TCRdb to about 2019). For the study in its entirety: Of the Susac syndrome patients who were sequenced, more than five had clinically active disease and roughly eight were in clinical remission. Susac syndrome patients were therapy-naive, on corticosteroids (some also receiving IVIg), or on IVIg alone at blood withdrawal. The study used repertoire sequencing to test whether antigen drove CD8+ T cell activation and differentiation in Susac syndrome.

RNA was extracted using the RNeasy kit, and roughly 0.5 to 1 ug of the RNA was reverse transcribed with random hexamers. The immunoSEQ multiplex PCR assay, which covers 54 Vbeta and 13 Jbeta segments, was used to amplify TCR beta CDR3 regions. PCR amplification bias was corrected by using a synthetic template baseline for primer optimization and computational correction. Under the source paper's analysis protocol: Only productive sequences were kept, with reads annotated to V, D and J genes according to IMGT and analyzed in immunoSEQ Analyzer. Clonality was computed as one minus Shannon entropy normalized by log2 of the number of productive unique sequences. For each patient and control, public and private clones were evaluated within the 100 most prevalent clones. A clone was defined as Susac-specific if it was absent from the healthy and MS cohorts, from around 960 published viral clones and from other ImmuneACCESS disease sequences. TCRdb redid the processing of the public reads, applying fastp at Q25 and MiXCR, and retained in-frame beta chains. Rows with a matching CDR3 protein are joined into one entry that keeps the most common DNA and genes. TCRdb's processing, not the study's, gives the V and J calls here. For this sample the table gives hundreds of thousands of distinct CDR3 sequences, of which 95% to 97% were detected only once. Jointly, the top ten make up approximately 0.094% of the sample.

Peripheral blood CD8+ and CD4+ T cells from healthy donors, Susac syndrome patients and multiple sclerosis patients were profiled using high-throughput TCR beta sequencing. Susac syndrome patients met recently defined diagnostic criteria for definite or probable disease. Bulk CD8+ and CD4+ T cells were purified by magnetic negative isolation, whereas CD8+ TEMRA cells were enriched by FACS. Blood was drawn into EDTA tubes, processed within 24 hours, and PBMCs were isolated by density gradient centrifugation. PBMCs destined for TCR sequencing were cryopreserved in liquid nitrogen and later thawed in a 37 °C water bath. Purity of sorted or isolated CD4+, CD8+ and CD8+ TEMRA cells was at least 90%. Summary of the overall study and its limitations: The TCR sequencing and HLA analysis was acknowledged to have included a relatively small number of individuals. The CD4+ T cell repertoire of patients with Susac syndrome showed no detectable clonal expansion.

Deletion took 3 bases off V and 12 bases off J, with a span of 15 bases between the germline ends. CDR1 and CDR2, per the germline V gene (reference sequence), are LGHDT and YNNKEL. Counted from cysteine to phenylalanine, this CDR3 has 13 amino acids. The DNA shown is the 39-base CDR3, in frame from base 1. Notes on this clonotype: Which antigen it targets is not known. The sample holds no much larger clone one base away, and base qualities are not on file.

This clonotype originated in a human donor with Susac syndrome. The receptor chain draws on TRBV3-1 and TRBJ1-5; no D segment can be confidently identified. The specimen sequenced was CD4+ T cells from PBMCs. The CDR3 region has the sequence CASSQGGSLVQHF. In nucleotides, the sequence is TGTGCCAGCAGCCAGGGTGGTTCTTTGGTCCAGCATTTT.